This T cell receptor beta chain originates from a study of T cell repertoires in cytomegalovirus infection. About the research overall: In public TCR beta signatures, there were indications of both CMV infection and matching HLA type.

For this clonotype: Its antigen is unidentified. One junction end disagrees with the germline gene, perhaps due to a read error.

From the reads, TCRdb called clonotypes with MiXCR, one entry per CDR3 protein. The profile shows hundreds of thousands of distinct CDR3 sequences, roughly a third of them singletons. This CDR3 is 15 amino acids long. CDR1 and CDR2 from the germline V gene are MNHEY and SVGAGI. Whole-study results and caveats: It was HLA-C-restricted CMV-specific TCR beta clonotypes that dominated the response ex vivo. Carriage of CMV together with the relevant HLA was identifiable through cumulative public TCR beta family frequency.

The source material was PBMCs. This TCR came from a human donor in good health (CMV status not recorded). Some clones in this sample may be carry-over from other donors' samples. The V gene is TRBV6-5, the J gene TRBJ1-6; 9 positions match TRBD1. CDR3 DNA sequence: TGTGCCAGCAGTTGGACAGGGGCCTATAATGCACCCCTCCACTTT. Its protein is CASSWTGAYNAPLHF.